This passage covers 15 T cell receptor beta chains from one sample sequenced in a study of T cells in Graves' hyperthyroidism and ophthalmopathy. The source material, RNA transcripts, was used to amplify TCR beta CDR3 regions. The TCR CDR3 was amplified in a first-round RT-PCR using the HTBI primer set. Each CDR3 protein is one row after TCRdb ran MiXCR on the multiplex PCR reads. Of some 620,000 distinct CDR3 sequences in the sample, 15% to 20% were seen once. The sequencing sample was made of blood. The receptor set was obtained from a young woman with Graves' hyperthyroidism.

This clonotype was detected a few times. In DNA form, the CDR3 reads TGCAGTGCTAGAGCCCTTCGGGACAGAAACAATGAGCAGTTCTTC. This encodes CSARALRDRNNEQFF. The chain combines TRBV20-1 with TRBJ2-1; 7 bases are shared with TRBD1. Germline CDR1 DFQATT, CDR2 SNEGSKA (reference sequence). Germline trimming cut 1 base from V and 5 bases from J; bases unmatched to any gene: 8. CDR3 length: 15 residues.

This clonotype has a count of ten or more. The V call is TRBV29-1, the J call TRBJ2-7; D ambiguous. The V end was cut by 4 bases, the J end by 5 bases, with 12 bases between. This CDR3 has 12 amino acids. In germline, CDR1 is SQVTM, CDR2 ANQGSEA. The CDR3 loop reads CSVGGPTNEQYF. The CDR3 nucleotides are TGCAGCGTTGGCGGCCCGACGAACGAGCAGTACTTC.

This clonotype was recorded a few times. The chain couples TRBV20-1 to TRBJ2-2, with 8 bases matching TRBD1. With V trimmed by 6 bases and J by 1 base, 1 base remained unmatched. Germline V lookup: CDR1 DFQATT, CDR2 SNEGSKA (reference sequence). The CDR3 length is 13 residues. CDR3: CSADRGNTGELFF. The CDR3 DNA reads as TGCAGTGCAGACAGGGGGAACACCGGGGAGCTGTTTTTT.

This clonotype was seen ten or more times. The V gene is TRBV19, the J gene TRBJ1-5, with 9 bases fitting TRBD1. This CDR3 contains 12 residues. V was clipped by 8 bases and J by 5 bases; unmatched bases: 1. CDR1 and CDR2 from the germline V gene are LNHDA and SQIVND (reference sequence). CDR3 DNA: TGTGCCAGTGACAGGGGGTATCAGCCCCAGCATTTT. It yields the protein CASDRGYQPQHF.

This clonotype was counted at least ten times. This rearrangement joins TRBV6-5 to TRBJ2-7, with 7 bases aligning to TRBD2. V gave up 2 bases and J gave up 3 bases; unmatched junction bases: 1. Germline V gene lookup returns CDR1 MNHEY and CDR2 SVGAGI. The CDR3 extends over 13 amino acids. CDR3 protein: CASSYAGDYEQYF. The CDR3 nucleotides read TGTGCCAGCAGTTACGCGGGGGACTACGAGCAGTACTTC.

This rearrangement joins TRBV7-8 to TRBJ2-7, with 8 bases aligning to TRBD1. From germline, CDR1 is SGHVS and CDR2 FQNEAQ. The CDR3 runs to 13 residues. V was pared by 1 base and J by 6 bases, with 2 bases of the junction left unmatched. CDR3 sequence: CASSLGTGIEQYF. As DNA, the CDR3 is TGTGCCAGCAGCTTAGGGACAGGGATCGAGCAGTACTTC. The full variable domain, with the rest looked up from reference TRBV7-8 and TRBJ2-7, is GAGVSQSPRYKVAKRGQDVALRCDPISGHVSLFWYQQALGQGPEFLTYFQNEAQLDKSGLPSDRFFAERPEGSVSTLKIQRTQQEDSAVYLCASSLGTGIEQYFGPGTRLTVT.

This clonotype was detected ten times or more. The genes are TRBV28 and TRBJ2-1; tentative D call: TRBD1 (6 bases). The V gene lost 7 bases and the J gene lost 7 bases, with 11 bases spanning the gap. The CDR3 covers 12 residues. CDR1 and CDR2 (germline): MDHEN, SYDVKM. CDR3 sequence reads: CASKQGGNEQFF. CDR3 bases: TGTGCCAGCAAACAGGGCGGTAATGAGCAGTTCTTC.

Ten or more counts support this clonotype. The chain uses TRBV12-3 or TRBV12-4 and TRBJ2-3; weak D call: TRBD1 (6 bases). V gave up 6 bases and J gave up 2 bases, with 15 bases separating them. The CDR3 spans 15 residues. CDR3: CASRFAGTFTDTQYF. In DNA form, the CDR3 reads TGTGCCAGCAGATTCGCCGGGACATTCACAGATACGCAGTATTTT.

This clonotype showed up many times. The CDR3 loop is CASSSQGSTQYF. The CDR3 nucleotides are TGTGCCAGTAGTTCACAGGGTTCGACCCAGTACTTC. J is TRBJ2-5 and V is TRBV19; D may be TRBD1 (6 bases). V lost 5 bases and J lost 7, with 11 bases in between. This CDR3 has 12 amino acids. CDR1 and CDR2 from the germline V gene are LNHDA and SQIVND (reference sequence).

This clonotype has at least ten counts. The CDR3 DNA reads TGCAGTGCTAGAGCCCGGGGTTTTGCGGGACCTTACAATGAGCAGTTCTTC. Translating gives CSARARGFAGPYNEQFF. The rearrangement links TRBV20-1 to TRBJ2-1; the D gene is possibly TRBD2 (6 bases). Germline V gene sequence: CDR1 DFQATT, CDR2 SNEGSKA (reference sequence). Trimming removed 1 base from V and 4 bases from J, with 20 bases in between. This CDR3 has 17 residues.

This clonotype was picked up many times. The chain couples TRBV28 to TRBJ1-1; possibly TRBD1 for D (5 bases). CDR3 length equals 14 residues. Germline loops: CDR1 MDHEN, CDR2 SYDVKM. Trimming removed 2 bases from V and 0 bases from J, with 7 bases in between. Here the CDR3 DNA reads TGTGCCAGCAGTTTAAAGGGGATGAACACTGAAGCTTTCTTT. Protein product: CASSLKGMNTEAFF. The full variable domain, its missing parts supplied by reference TRBV28 and TRBJ1-1, is DVKVTQSSRYLVKRTGEKVFLECVQDMDHENMFWYRQDPGLGLRLIYFSYDVKMKEKGDIPEGYSVSREKKERFSLILESASTNQTSMYLCASSLKGMNTEAFFGQGTRLTVV.

At least ten counts were recorded for this clonotype. The genes are TRBV11-2 and TRBJ1-1; no definite D call. Trimming removed 1 base at V and 1 base at J, with 13 bases between. Germline CDR1 SGHAT, CDR2 FQNNGV. The length of the CDR3 is 16 residues. CDR3 nucleotides: TGTGCCAGCAGCTTAGGACCTCCGGGGTCGAACACTGAAGCTTTCTTT. Translating it yields CASSLGPPGSNTEAFF.

About this clonotype: It may be a read error: a sequence one base away is much more abundant. This chain links TRBV10-3 with TRBJ2-5, with D uncertain. The last part of the DNA fits TRBJ2-1 better; the J call may be wrong. Germline V gene lookup returns CDR1 ENHRY and CDR2 SYGVKD. This CDR3 spans 13 amino acids. CDR3 sequence reads: CATERSYQETQFF. For the CDR3, the DNA is TGTGCCACCGAGAGGTCGTACCAAGAGACCCAGTTCTTC.

The V call is TRBV7-9, the J call TRBJ1-3, with D unclear. V lost 6 bases and J lost 1, with 16 bases in between. The germline gives CDR1 SEHNR, CDR2 FQNEAQ (reference sequence). This CDR3 has 16 residues. CDR3 sequence (DNA): TGTGCCAGCAGTCACAGAGTCCCTGGGTCTGGAAACACCATATATTTT. Translation gives CASSHRVPGSGNTIYF.

Many counts were recorded for this clonotype. V is TRBV5-1 and J is TRBJ2-1, with TRBD2 matching 9 bases. The CDR3 runs to 15 residues. The V gene end was trimmed by 4 bases and the J gene end by 4 bases; junction bases not matched to a gene: 6. Looked up from germline, CDR1 is SGHRS and CDR2 is YFSETQ. CDR3 in DNA: TGCGCCAGCAGCATTCGGACTAGCGATTACAATGAGCAGTTCTTC. This sequence encodes CASSIRTSDYNEQFF.